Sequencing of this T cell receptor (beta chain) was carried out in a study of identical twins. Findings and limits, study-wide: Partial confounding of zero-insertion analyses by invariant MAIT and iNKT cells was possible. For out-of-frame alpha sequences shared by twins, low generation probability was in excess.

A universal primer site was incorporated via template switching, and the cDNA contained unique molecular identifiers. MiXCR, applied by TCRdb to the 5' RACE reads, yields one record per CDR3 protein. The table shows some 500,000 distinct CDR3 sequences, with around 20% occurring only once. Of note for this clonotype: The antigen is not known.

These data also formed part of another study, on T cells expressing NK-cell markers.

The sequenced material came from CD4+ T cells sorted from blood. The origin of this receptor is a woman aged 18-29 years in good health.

CDR3 protein: CASSLDRAHEQYF. The CDR3, as DNA: TGTGCCAGCAGCTTGGACAGGGCGCACGAGCAGTACTTC. The chain is built from TRBV5-6 and TRBJ2-7, with D tentatively TRBD1 (6 bases). Germline-derived CDR1 and CDR2 are SGHDT and YYEEEE. The CDR3 covers 13 residues. V gave up 0 bases and J gave up 5 bases, with 9 bases separating them.